Following are 13 T cell receptor beta chains from one sample sequenced in a study of T cells in Graves' hyperthyroidism and ophthalmopathy. Amplification of TCR beta CDR3 regions used RNA as the template. The HTBI primer set was used in a first-round RT-PCR of the TCR CDR3. TCRdb re-called the multiplex PCR reads through MiXCR, storing one row per CDR3 protein. The sample yields hundreds of thousands of distinct CDR3 sequences, roughly 21% seen once. Input material: blood. These TCRs come from a middle-aged man with Graves' ophthalmopathy.

The J gene is TRBJ2-2, the V gene TRBV3-1; tentative D call: TRBD2 (7 bases). Germline V gene lookup returns CDR1 LGHDT and CDR2 YNNKEL (reference sequence). V was clipped by 7 bases and J by 0 bases, with 15 bases between them. The CDR3 extends over 16 amino acids. CDR3 nucleotide sequence: TGTGCCAGCAAGAGGGGGACTAAATCGAACACCGGGGAGCTGTTTTTT. This codes for CASKRGTKSNTGELFF.

The rearrangement joins TRBV7-2 to TRBJ2-1; D is unresolved. The germline V and J ends were trimmed by 4 bases and 7 bases, with 14 bases remaining between them. The CDR3 has 14 residues. CDR1 is SGHTA and CDR2 is FQGNSA in the germline V gene. In nucleotides, the CDR3 is TGTGCCAGCAGCTCGAGCGCGTGGGTGAATGAGCAGTTCTTC. This translates into CASSSSAWVNEQFF.

This clonotype was recorded at least ten times. J is TRBJ2-3 and V is TRBV2; the match to TRBD2 covers 11 bases. The germline V gene has CDR1 SNHLY and CDR2 FYNNEI. The CDR3 runs to 14 residues. The junction had 6 bases not matched to a gene; V was cut back by 11 bases and J by 2 bases. The CDR3 reads CAGGLAAYTDTQYF. In nucleotides, the CDR3 is TGTGCCGGGGGACTAGCGGCTTACACAGATACGCAGTATTTT.

The chain has TRBV11-3 and TRBJ2-1; TRBD2 matches 7 bases. Germline assignment: CDR1 SGHNT and CDR2 YENEEA. CDR3 length equals 13 residues. Trimming at V came to 6 bases and at J to 7 bases, leaving 6 bases not matched to a gene. The CDR3 DNA follows: TGTGCCAGCAGGCGGGGAGGGTTGAATGAGCAGTTCTTC. It encodes CASRRGGLNEQFF.

V and J are TRBV3-1 and TRBJ2-2; D might be TRBD2 (7 bases). The CDR3 length is 17 residues. In germline, CDR1 is LGHDT, CDR2 YNNKEL (reference sequence). Between the trimmed V and J ends, which lost 0 bases and 2 bases, there was a span of 13 bases. The CDR3 region is CASSQEGGDLNTGELFF. Here the CDR3 DNA reads TGTGCCAGCAGCCAAGAAGGGGGGGACCTCAACACCGGGGAGCTGTTTTTT.

V gene TRBV27 combines with J gene TRBJ1-1, with 7 positions matching TRBD1. The CDR3 consists of 14 residues. The V gene's germline CDR1 is MNHEY and CDR2 SMNVEV (reference sequence). The ends lost 3 bases at V and 8 bases at J; junction bases unmatched: 9. CDR3 in amino acids: CASSFLAGTEEAFF. CDR3 bases: TGTGCCAGCAGTTTTTTAGCCGGGACAGAAGAAGCTTTCTTT.

This clonotype was seen repeatedly, ten times or more. The CDR3 DNA reads TGTGCCAGCAATCCCGGGACCCACACAGATACGCAGTATTTT. As protein: CASNPGTHTDTQYF. V is TRBV6-1 and J is TRBJ2-3; D could derive from TRBD1 or TRBD2 (5 bases each). Trimming removed 7 bases from V and 2 bases from J, with 13 bases in between. The CDR3 length is 14 residues. The germline V gene encodes CDR1 MNHNS and CDR2 SASEGT.

This chain connects TRBV20-1 to TRBJ1-5, with TRBD1 as a possible D gene (5 bases). V was clipped by 0 bases and J by 6 bases, with 15 bases between them. The CDR3 consists of 15 residues. Germline CDR1 is DFQATT and CDR2 is SNEGSKA (reference sequence). Here the CDR3 DNA reads TGCAGTGCTAGAGAAAAGGGACTGGAGGGTCAGCCCCAGCATTTT. The encoded protein is CSAREKGLEGQPQHF.

This clonotype was seen a few times. The chain combines TRBV20-1 with TRBJ2-5; 7 positions agree with TRBD1. The CDR3 extends over 11 amino acids. The V gene's germline CDR1 is DFQATT and CDR2 SNEGSKA (reference sequence). The ends lost 5 bases at V and 11 bases at J; junction bases unmatched: 8. The CDR3 spells CSAFRDRTQYF. CDR3 coding DNA: TGCAGTGCTTTCCGGGACAGAACTCAGTACTTC.

To note about this clonotype: This sequence may be a read error, since a much larger clone differs from it by one base. V and J are TRBV7-2 and TRBJ2-1; D is perhaps TRBD2 (7 bases). The CDR3 has 15 residues. Germline loops: CDR1 SGHTA, CDR2 FQGNSA. The CDR3 sequence: CASSLGGRGINKQFF. CDR3 nucleotide sequence: TGTGCCAGCAGCCTCGGGGGGAGGGGGATCAATAAGCAGTTCTTC.

This clonotype occurred many times. The chain combines TRBV30 with TRBJ1-4; 11 bases fit TRBD1. The germline V gene encodes CDR1 GTSNPN and CDR2 SVGIG (reference sequence). With V trimmed by 7 bases and J by 7 bases, 2 bases remained unmatched. This CDR3 region has 12 residues. The chain's CDR3 is CALDRGREKLFF. The CDR3 nucleotides read TGTGCCTTGGACAGGGGGCGTGAAAAACTGTTTTTT.

This clonotype appeared many times. The chain uses TRBV20-1 and TRBJ2-2; D gene ambiguous. V was cut by 1 base and J by 4 bases, with 19 bases left in between. The CDR3 extends over 17 amino acids. CDR1 DFQATT and CDR2 SNEGSKA come from the germline V gene (reference sequence). The CDR3 DNA reads TGCAGTGCTAGAGCGGATTTGTCACAGACTGGCACCGGGGAGCTGTTTTTT. Translated: CSARADLSQTGTGELFF.

There are many counts of this clonotype. The chain links TRBV20-1 to TRBJ2-2; D uncertain. The CDR3 extends over 13 amino acids. Trimming shortened V by 6 bases and J by 3 bases, and 11 bases separated the two germline ends. Germline V gene data show CDR1 as DFQATT and CDR2 as SNEGSKA (reference sequence). The CDR3 is CSASHGYTGELFF. DNA of the CDR3: TGCAGTGCCTCTCACGGGTACACCGGGGAGCTGTTTTTT.